This T cell receptor (beta chain) was profiled in a study of CD8+ T cells in alopecia areata. Looking at the study overall: Treated patients were given 5 to 10 mg oral tofacitinib twice daily. Once tofacitinib had been taken for 6 to 18 months, 6 months off drug followed. General observations from the study: Tofacitinib yielded significantly lower scalp clonality and fewer expanded CD8+ clones among the top 100. The study found that many expanded lesional clones persisted in scalp and blood during tofacitinib.

Treatment reported: oral pan-JAK inhibitor, 5-10 mg twice daily. Points on this clone: Its antigen is not known.

Extracted RNA was reverse transcribed, and the resulting cDNA served as sequencing template. Data came from immunoSEQ multiplex PCR; TCRdb stores just in-frame clones and leaves some out. The repertoire holds fewer than 250,000 clones, with over 60% as singletons. Sequenced here: CD4+ T cells sorted from blood, sampled at week 4, from a patient treated with tofacitinib. The sequence was collected from a human donor with alopecia areata.

CDR3 bases: TGTGCCAGCAGTGAAGCGCTTCTGGGACACCAGTACTTC. It codes for CASSEALLGHQYF. The V and J genes are TRBV2 and TRBJ2-4, with D tentatively TRBD1 (6 bases). CDR1 is SNHLY, CDR2 FYNNEI, per germline. V dropped 0 bases and J dropped 13 bases, with 13 bases sitting between them. This CDR3 is built from 13 residues.